Relative to its sample, the clone carrying this T cell receptor (beta chain) is medium-sized (0.01 to 0.1%). Its antigen is not known. TCRdb re-called the 5' RACE reads through MiXCR, storing one row per CDR3 protein. Of about 5,100 distinct CDR3 sequences listed, over 8% were seen once; the top ten hold about 27%. Stated time point: sample taken at primary tumor resection. This record belongs to a study of spatial heterogeneity in lung cancer. Study-wide points: For expanded intratumoral alpha and beta TCRs, counts tracked tumor mutation counts.

Germline V gene data show CDR1 as LGHNA and CDR2 as YNFKEQ. This CDR3 contains 14 residues. Trimming took 4 bases from V and 3 from J, leaving 12 bases between them. The TCR sequence derives from a female donor with early-stage non-small cell lung cancer. V usage is TRBV4-2 and J usage is TRBJ2-5; D possibly corresponds to TRBD2 (6 bases). The material was lung tumor tissue, obtained at surgery. This chain's CDR3 is CASSPTRREETQYF. The CDR3 DNA follows: TGTGCCAGCAGCCCGACTAGAAGAGAAGAGACCCAGTACTTC.